A single T cell receptor (beta chain) is shown here with its context. This CDR3 is built from 16 residues. In the study's own analysis: It was from reference gene primer amplification that nucleated cell counts were estimated. The method was immunoSEQ multiplex PCR; TCRdb's version includes in-frame clones alone and lacks a portion of them. The V and J calls and clone size were taken over from that table, and D and trimming were inferred from the DNA. The sample carries 45,000 to 50,000 clones, 83% recorded once. The data were taken from a study of blood T cell repertoires in COVID-19. Across the study: Samples representing acute and convalescent COVID-19 were sourced from the United States, Italy and Spain. In each case, the material was cDNA or gDNA derived from T cells, B-cell-depleted T cells, or PBMCs.

This TCR was recovered from a man older than 75 in a cohort sampled during active COVID-19. The chain is built from TRBV12-2 and TRBJ1-2; TRBD1, the table's D call, was not compared with the DNA. TRBV12-2 is a pseudogene. Sequencing was done on a sample of peripheral blood. In nucleotides, the CDR3 is TGTGCAAGTCGAACAAACGCGTCGGGACAGTCCTATGGCTACACCTTC. It yields the protein CASRTNASGQSYGYTF.